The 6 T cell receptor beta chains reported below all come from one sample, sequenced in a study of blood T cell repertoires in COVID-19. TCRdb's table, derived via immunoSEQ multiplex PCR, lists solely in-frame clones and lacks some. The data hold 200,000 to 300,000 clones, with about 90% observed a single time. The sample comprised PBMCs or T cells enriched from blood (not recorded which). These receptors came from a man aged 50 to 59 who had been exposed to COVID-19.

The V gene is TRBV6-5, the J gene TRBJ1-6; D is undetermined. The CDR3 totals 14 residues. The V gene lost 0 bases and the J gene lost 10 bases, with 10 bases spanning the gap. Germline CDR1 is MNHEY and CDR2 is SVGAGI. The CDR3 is CASSYSLEESPLHF. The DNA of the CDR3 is TGTGCCAGCAGTTACTCGCTAGAGGAATCACCCCTCCACTTT.

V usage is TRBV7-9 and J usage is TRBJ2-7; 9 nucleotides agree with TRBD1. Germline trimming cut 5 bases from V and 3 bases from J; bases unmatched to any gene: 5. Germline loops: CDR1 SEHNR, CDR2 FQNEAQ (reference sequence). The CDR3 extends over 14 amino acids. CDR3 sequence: CASSTGQGFYEQYF. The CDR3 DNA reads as TGTGCCAGCAGCACGGGACAGGGCTTCTACGAGCAGTACTTC.

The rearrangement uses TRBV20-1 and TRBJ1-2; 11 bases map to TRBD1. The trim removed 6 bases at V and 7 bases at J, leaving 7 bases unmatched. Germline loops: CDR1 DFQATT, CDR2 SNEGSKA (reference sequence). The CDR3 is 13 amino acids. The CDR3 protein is CSASGQGAFGYTF. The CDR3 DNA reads TGCAGTGCCAGTGGACAGGGGGCGTTTGGCTACACCTTC.

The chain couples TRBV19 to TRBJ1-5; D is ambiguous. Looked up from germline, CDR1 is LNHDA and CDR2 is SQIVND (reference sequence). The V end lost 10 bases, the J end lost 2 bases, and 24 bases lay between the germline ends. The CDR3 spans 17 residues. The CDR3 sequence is CATSPGVFSFGNQPQHF. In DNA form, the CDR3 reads TGTGCCACCTCACCCGGAGTGTTTTCTTTCGGCAATCAGCCCCAGCATTTT.

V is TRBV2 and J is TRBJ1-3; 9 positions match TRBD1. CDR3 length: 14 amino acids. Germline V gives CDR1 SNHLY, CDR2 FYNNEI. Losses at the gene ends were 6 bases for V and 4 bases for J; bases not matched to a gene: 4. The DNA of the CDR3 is TGTGCCAGCAGCTACAGGGGGCAGGGAAACACCATATATTTT. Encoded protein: CASSYRGQGNTIYF.

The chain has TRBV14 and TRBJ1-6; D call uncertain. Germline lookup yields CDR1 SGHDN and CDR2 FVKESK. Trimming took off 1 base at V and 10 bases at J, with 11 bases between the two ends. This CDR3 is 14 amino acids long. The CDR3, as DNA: TGTGCCAGCAGCCAAGGCCGGGGATACTCACCCCTCCACTTT. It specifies CASSQGRGYSPLHF.